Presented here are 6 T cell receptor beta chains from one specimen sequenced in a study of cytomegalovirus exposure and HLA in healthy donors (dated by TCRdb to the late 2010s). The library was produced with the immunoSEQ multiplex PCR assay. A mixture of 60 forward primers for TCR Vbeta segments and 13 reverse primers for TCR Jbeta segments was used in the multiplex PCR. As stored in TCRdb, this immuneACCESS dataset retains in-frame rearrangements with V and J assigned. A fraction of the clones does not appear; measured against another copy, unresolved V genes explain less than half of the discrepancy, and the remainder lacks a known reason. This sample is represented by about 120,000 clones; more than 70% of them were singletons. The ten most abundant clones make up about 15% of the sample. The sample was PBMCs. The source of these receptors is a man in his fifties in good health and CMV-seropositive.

The CDR3 DNA is TGCGCCAGCAGCTTGGTTGTAGGGGGGGCTGAAGCTTTCTTT. This gives the protein CASSLVVGGAEAFF. This rearrangement joins TRBV5-1 to TRBJ1-1; the D gene is possibly TRBD1 (6 bases). This CDR3 contains 14 residues. V lost 0 bases to trimming and J lost 6 bases, with 12 bases between them. Germline V gene lookup returns CDR1 SGHRS and CDR2 YFSETQ.

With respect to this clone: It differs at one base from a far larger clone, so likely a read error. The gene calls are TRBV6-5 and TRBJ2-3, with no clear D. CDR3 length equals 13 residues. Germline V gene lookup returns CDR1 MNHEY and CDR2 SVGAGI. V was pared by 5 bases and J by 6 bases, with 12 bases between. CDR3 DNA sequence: TGTGCCAGCAGTCTCTTATCGAGGGATACGCAGTATTTT. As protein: CASSLLSRDTQYF.

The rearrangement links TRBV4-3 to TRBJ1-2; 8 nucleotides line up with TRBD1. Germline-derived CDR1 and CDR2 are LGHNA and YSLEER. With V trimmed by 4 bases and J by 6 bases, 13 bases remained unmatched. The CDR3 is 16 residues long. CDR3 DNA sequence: TGCGCCAGCAGCCCCCTACCAGGACAGGGCCTCGATGGCTACACCTTC. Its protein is CASSPLPGQGLDGYTF.

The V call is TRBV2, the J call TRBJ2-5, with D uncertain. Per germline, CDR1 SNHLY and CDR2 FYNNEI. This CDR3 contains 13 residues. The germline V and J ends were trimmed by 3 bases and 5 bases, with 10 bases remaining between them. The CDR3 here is CASSDVAGETQYF. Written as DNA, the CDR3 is TGTGCCAGCAGTGACGTGGCCGGGGAGACCCAGTACTTC.

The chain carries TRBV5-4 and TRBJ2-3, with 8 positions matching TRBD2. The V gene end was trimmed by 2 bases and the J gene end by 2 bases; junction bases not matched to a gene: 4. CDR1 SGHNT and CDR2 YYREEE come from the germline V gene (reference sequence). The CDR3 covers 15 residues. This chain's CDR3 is CASSLDSGATDTQYF. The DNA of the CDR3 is TGTGCCAGCAGCTTAGATAGCGGGGCCACAGATACGCAGTATTTT.

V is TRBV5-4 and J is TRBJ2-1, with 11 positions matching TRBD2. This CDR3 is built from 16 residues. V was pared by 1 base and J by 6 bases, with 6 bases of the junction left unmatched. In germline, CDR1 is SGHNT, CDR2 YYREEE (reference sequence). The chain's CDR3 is CASSLTSGGRGNEQFF. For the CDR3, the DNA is TGTGCCAGCAGCTTGACTAGCGGGGGCAGAGGCAATGAGCAGTTCTTC. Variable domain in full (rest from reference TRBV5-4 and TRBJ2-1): ETGVTQSPTHLIKTRGQQVTLRCSSQSGHNTVSWYQQALGQGPQFIFQYYREEENGRGNFPPRFSGLQFPNYSSELNVNALELDDSALYLCASSLTSGGRGNEQFFGPGTRLTVL.